This is a list of T cell receptor beta chains from one sample in a study of cytomegalovirus exposure and HLA in healthy donors. The data were produced by immunoSEQ multiplex PCR, yet TCRdb's version contains in-frame clones alone and is incomplete. The data hold approximately 70,000 clones, with approximately 75% observed a single time. The sequenced material came from PBMCs. The receptors originated from a man in his 60s in good health and CMV-seropositive. The CDR3 runs from the conserved cysteine through the conserved F or W. The D gene is left open where the match is weak. Expanded clones are given a class, and other clones once, few, many or no size at all.

v_gene	d_gene	j_gene	abundance	CDR3nt	CDR3aa
TRBV19	TRBD2	TRBJ2-6	-	TGTGCCAGTACGAGGCTAGCGGGAGCAACTGGGGCCAACGTCCTGACTTTC	CASTRLAGATGANVLTF
TRBV6-1	-	TRBJ1-1	-	TGTGCCAGCAGTATGCAGATGAGGGTCACTGAAGCTTTCTTT	CASSMQMRVTEAFF
TRBV11-3	TRBD2	TRBJ2-4	once	TGTGCCAGCAGCTTAGATGCCAGGCTAGCGGGAACCAAAAACATTCAGTACTTC	CASSLDARLAGTKNIQYF
TRBV11-3	-	TRBJ2-1	few	TGTGCCAGCAGGGACAGCAATGAGCAGTTCTTC	CASRDSNEQFF
TRBV5-4	-	TRBJ2-5	-	TGTGCCAGCAGCTTGGAATCGGGAGAGACCCAGTACTTC	CASSLESGETQYF
TRBV18	-	TRBJ1-5	-	TGTGCCAGCTCACCAACAGTTAATAGCAATCAGCCCCAGCATTTT	CASSPTVNSNQPQHF
TRBV10-2	-	TRBJ2-7	-	TGCGCCAGCAGTGACATGGCGGCGGGCACCTACGAGCAGTACTTC	CASSDMAAGTYEQYF
TRBV4-1	-	TRBJ2-3	-	TGCGCCAGCAGCCAAGATGCTAGACCTAGCACAGATACGCAGTATTTT	CASSQDARPSTDTQYF
TRBV6-5	TRBD1	TRBJ1-2	-	TGTGCCAGCAGGCCAAACAGGGGTAGTGGCTACACCTTC	CASRPNRGSGYTF
TRBV6-1	-	TRBJ1-1	-	TGTGCCAGCACCCAATGGGGGGGGAACACTGAAGCTTTCTTT	CASTQWGGNTEAFF
TRBV5-4	TRBD2	TRBJ2-7	few	TGTGCCAGCAGCTCCCAGACTAGCGGCCCCTACGAGCAGTACTTC	CASSSQTSGPYEQYF
TRBV5-1	TRBD1	TRBJ1-2	-	TGCGCCAGCAGCGGGACAGGGATCAGCCCCAATGGCTACACCTTC	CASSGTGISPNGYTF
TRBV10-2	-	TRBJ1-1	-	TGCGCCAGCAGTACAACAGGGTATTGGACTGAAGCTTTCTTT	CASSTTGYWTEAFF
TRBV10-3	-	TRBJ2-1	-	TGTGCCATCAGTGAGGGAGTTGATGAGCAGTTCTTC	CAISEGVDEQFF
TRBV18	TRBD1	TRBJ1-2	-	TGTGCCAGCTCACCTCGCGGACCGGGACAGGGTTTCTACACCTTC	CASSPRGPGQGFYTF
TRBV6-5	-	TRBJ2-3	-	TGTGCCAGCAGCCAAACAGGGTACGGGACAGATACGCAGTATTTT	CASSQTGYGTDTQYF
TRBV7-2	-	TRBJ2-7	few	TGTGCCAGCAGCTTAGGGGGTAGCGGCTACGAGCAGTACTTC	CASSLGGSGYEQYF
TRBV7-9	TRBD1	TRBJ1-2	-	TGTGCCAGCAGTAAACCCGGGGACAGGGTGGCGTCGTCCTTC	CASSKPGDRVASSF
TRBV10-3	-	TRBJ1-1	-	TGTGCCATCAGTGAGTCTGCGGCGAACACTGAAGCTTTCTTT	CAISESAANTEAFF
TRBV29-1	-	TRBJ1-1	-	TGCAGCGTTCGGAAGGACTTTGAGACTTTCTTT	CSVRKDFETFF
TRBV28	TRBD1	TRBJ2-3	-	TGTGCCAGCGGGCCGGGACAGGGCACAGATACGCAGTATTTT	CASGPGQGTDTQYF
TRBV4-1	-	TRBJ2-1	few	TGCGCCAGCAGCCAACTCTCCCAGTACAATGAGCAGTTCTTC	CASSQLSQYNEQFF
TRBV7-9	TRBD2	TRBJ2-7	-	TGTGCCAGCAGCCCTCATCGGGCTAGCGGGAGGGACGAGCAGTACTTC	CASSPHRASGRDEQYF
TRBV6-4	TRBD2	TRBJ2-5	-	TGTGCCAGCAGCGTAATAAGCGGGATCAAGGGGACCCAGTACTTC	CASSVISGIKGTQYF
TRBV7-9	-	TRBJ2-3	few	TGTGCCAGCAGTCCCCCCGGGGTTAGTACAGATACGCAGTATTTT	CASSPPGVSTDTQYF
TRBV19	-	TRBJ2-6	-	TGTGCCAGTACCCCCCGGGCCGGGAATACTGGGGCCAACGTCCTGACTTTC	CASTPRAGNTGANVLTF
TRBV6-5	TRBD2	TRBJ2-1	-	TGTGCCAGCAGTTACTCTCGGGGACTAGCGGTTCATGAGCAGTTCTTC	CASSYSRGLAVHEQFF
TRBV7-8	TRBD1	TRBJ1-1	-	TGTGCCAGCAGCACGCGCATACAGGGGGGCACTGAAGCTTTCTTT	CASSTRIQGGTEAFF
TRBV19	-	TRBJ1-1	once	TGTGCCAGTAGTATAGAGAGGAGTATTCGGAGGTTCGACACTGAAGCTTTCTTT	CASSIERSIRRFDTEAFF
TRBV5-4	-	TRBJ2-7	-	TGTGCCATGAGAGGGGAGTATAGCGGTTTGGCCTACGAGCAGTACTTC	CAMRGEYSGLAYEQYF
TRBV11-3	-	TRBJ2-2	-	TGTGCCAGCAGCTTAGTTAGCGCGAACACCGGGGAGCTGTTTTTT	CASSLVSANTGELFF
TRBV6-6	TRBD1	TRBJ1-5	-	TGTGCCAGCACCAACCGGACAGGTAGCAATCAGCCCCAGCATTTT	CASTNRTGSNQPQHF
TRBV7-9	TRBD1	TRBJ1-2	-	TGTGCCAGCAGCCAAGGGACAGGTGGCGGCTACACCTTC	CASSQGTGGGYTF
TRBV11-2	-	TRBJ2-5	-	TGTGCCAGCAGCTTATTTACGGGGGTACAAGAGACCCAGTACTTC	CASSLFTGVQETQYF
TRBV5-4	TRBD2	TRBJ2-2	-	TGTGCCAGCAGCCCGGGGACTAGCGGGAGGAGGGCCGGGGAGCTGTTTTTT	CASSPGTSGRRAGELFF
TRBV2	-	TRBJ1-4	-	TGTGCCAGCAGTTCCCAGGGGTCGAAAAGTGAAAAACTGTTTTTT	CASSSQGSKSEKLFF